The 9 T cell receptor beta chains below all came from one sample that was sequenced in a study of T cells in Graves' hyperthyroidism and ophthalmopathy. The investigators amplified TCR beta CDR3 regions from RNA transcripts. HTBI primers were the set used in a first-round RT-PCR of the TCR CDR3. TCRdb recomputed calls from the multiplex PCR reads with MiXCR, one row per CDR3 protein. The repertoire includes around 200,000 distinct CDR3 sequences, around 17% of them detected once, and 44% sits in the top ten. The sequenced sample consisted of blood. These receptors all come from a man aged 40-55 years with Graves' hyperthyroidism.

J is TRBJ2-7 and V is TRBV5-1; D remains unclear. This CDR3 region has 13 residues. V lost 0 bases to trimming and J lost 3 bases, with 7 bases between them. Germline V lookup: CDR1 SGHRS, CDR2 YFSETQ. CDR3 sequence reads: CASSLAQDYEQYF. CDR3 DNA sequence: TGCGCCAGCAGCTTGGCGCAGGACTACGAGCAGTACTTC.

V and J are TRBV20-1 and TRBJ2-3; TRBD2 matches 9 bases. After removal of 4 bases from V and 4 bases from J, the junction contained 6 bases not matched to a gene. The CDR3 spans 14 residues. Germline lookup yields CDR1 DFQATT and CDR2 SNEGSKA (reference sequence). The CDR3, as DNA: TGCAGTGCTATGCCAGCGGGGGGATCAGATACGCAGTATTTT. Translating it yields CSAMPAGGSDTQYF.

This clonotype was detected ten times or more. The chain couples TRBV12-3 or TRBV12-4 to TRBJ2-2; D is possibly TRBD1 or TRBD2 (5 bases each). V gave up 0 bases and J gave up 3 bases, with 17 bases separating them. The CDR3 totals 18 residues. The CDR3 loop is CASSLAWGRGDHTGELFF. Here the CDR3 DNA reads TGTGCCAGCAGTTTAGCGTGGGGCCGGGGAGACCACACCGGGGAGCTGTTTTTT.

About this clonotype: This sequence may be a read error, since a much larger clone differs from it by one base. The chain uses TRBV28 and TRBJ1-1; maybe TRBD1 (6 bases). V lost 5 bases and J 8 bases, leaving 24 bases between the germline ends. This CDR3 spans 16 amino acids. The germline gives CDR1 MDHEN, CDR2 SYDVKM. Here the CDR3 DNA reads TGTGCCAGCAGTCCAGAACTTATTATTCAGGGGAGGGAAGCTTTCTTT. This translates into CASSPELIIQGREAFF.

This clonotype was seen ten or more times. V gene TRBV5-1 combines with J gene TRBJ2-7; D is tentatively TRBD1 or TRBD2 (5 bases each). The V gene lost 0 bases and the J gene lost 5 bases, with 15 bases spanning the gap. The CDR3 is made up of 15 amino acids. In germline, CDR1 is SGHRS, CDR2 YFSETQ. The CDR3 is CASSLVGESGDEQYF. The CDR3 DNA is TGCGCCAGCAGCTTGGTAGGGGAATCCGGGGACGAGCAGTACTTC.

This clonotype has a handful of counts. This chain's CDR3 is CSVDPGTGGYEQYF. The CDR3, as DNA: TGCAGCGTTGACCCCGGGACAGGGGGGTACGAGCAGTACTTC. J is TRBJ2-7 and V is TRBV29-1; TRBD1 matches at 11 bases. The V segment lost 3 bases and the J segment 4 bases; nucleotides outside the gene matches: 5. This CDR3 contains 14 residues. Germline values: CDR1 SQVTM, CDR2 ANQGSEA.

This clonotype appeared a few times. A much larger clone sits a single nucleotide away, making a read error possible. Here the CDR3 omits its conserved ending phenylalanine or tryptophan, so a read error is the likely source. The chain carries TRBV18 and TRBJ2-7; 8 bases map to TRBD2. There are 15 residues in the CDR3. Germline V gene lookup returns CDR1 KGHSH and CDR2 LQKENI. With V trimmed by 3 bases and J by 5 bases, 9 bases remained unmatched. The CDR3 DNA follows: TGTGCCAGCTCACCCCTCCGGGGGGGACTCGACGAGCAGTACCTC. It encodes CASSPLRGGLDEQYL.

This rearrangement joins TRBV11-2 to TRBJ1-2; possible D gene TRBD1, 5 bases. In germline, CDR1 is SGHAT, CDR2 FQNNGV. V was clipped by 5 bases and J by 2 bases, with 15 bases between them. This CDR3 is 15 amino acids long. CDR3 nucleotide sequence: TGTGCCAGCAGCCCCCACGGGGCTATGAACTATGGCTACACCTTC. This sequence encodes CASSPHGAMNYGYTF. Looking up the rest from reference TRBV11-2 and TRBJ1-2 gives the full variable domain: EAGVAQSPRYKIIEKRQSVAFWCNPISGHATLYWYQQILGQGPKLLIQFQNNGVVDDSQLPKDRFSAERLKGVDSTLKIQPAKLEDSAVYLCASSPHGAMNYGYTFGSGTRLTVV.

This clonotype showed up many times. This rearrangement joins TRBV6-2 or TRBV6-3 to TRBJ1-2; D perhaps matches TRBD1 (5 bases). Germline CDR1 is MNHEY and CDR2 is SVGEGT. Trimming took off 6 bases at V and 4 bases at J, with 18 bases between the two ends. The CDR3 contains 15 residues. CDR3 bases: TGTGCCAGCAGGCGTTATGAGGGGCGCACCTATGGCTACACCTTC. Encoded protein: CASRRYEGRTYGYTF.